A selection of T cell receptor beta chains follows, all from one sample in a study of blood T cell repertoires in COVID-19. TCRdb keeps only in-frame clones here, not all; method: immunoSEQ multiplex PCR. The sample lists roughly 120,000 clones, approximately 87% occurring once. Material: peripheral blood. The receptors come from a man aged 25-45 years with acute or convalescent COVID-19. CDR3s include the opening cysteine and the closing phenylalanine or tryptophan. Fields, in order: J gene, D gene, V gene, clone size, CDR3 protein, CDR3 DNA. The D gene is left open where the match is weak. Some rows mark clone size as missing; the rest say once, few, many or name a class of expanded clone.

j_call: TRBJ1-2; d_call: -; v_call: TRBV6-5; clone_size: few; cdr3_aa: CASSYSPQGSYGYTF; cdr3_nt: TGTGCCAGCAGTTACTCCCCCCAGGGTTCCTATGGCTACACCTTC
j_call: TRBJ1-2; d_call: TRBD1; v_call: TRBV7-9; clone_size: -; cdr3_aa: CASSFGQGNYGYTF; cdr3_nt: TGTGCCAGCAGCTTCGGACAGGGAAATTATGGCTACACCTTC
j_call: TRBJ2-2; d_call: -; v_call: TRBV6-1; clone_size: few; cdr3_aa: CASSDIRGSGVIGELFF; cdr3_nt: TGTGCCAGCAGTGACATCCGAGGGTCGGGTGTTATCGGGGAGCTGTTTTTT
j_call: TRBJ2-1; d_call: -; v_call: TRBV7-8; clone_size: -; cdr3_aa: CASSFNYPNTYNEQFF; cdr3_nt: TGTGCCAGCAGCTTTAACTACCCTAATACCTACAATGAGCAGTTCTTC
j_call: TRBJ2-1; d_call: TRBD1; v_call: TRBV7-9; clone_size: once; cdr3_aa: CASSSITGTGGYNEQFF; cdr3_nt: TGTGCCAGCAGCTCAATAACCGGGACAGGGGGTTACAATGAGCAGTTCTTC
j_call: TRBJ2-5; d_call: -; v_call: TRBV5-1; clone_size: few; cdr3_aa: CASSPGGGEETQYF; cdr3_nt: TGCGCCAGCAGCCCCGGAGGGGGGGAGGAGACCCAGTACTTC
j_call: TRBJ2-3; d_call: -; v_call: TRBV5-6; clone_size: -; cdr3_aa: CASSLEGLTDTQYF; cdr3_nt: TGTGCCAGCAGCTTGGAGGGACTCACAGATACGCAGTATTTT
j_call: TRBJ2-2; d_call: TRBD2; v_call: TRBV5-1; clone_size: -; cdr3_aa: CASSQSGRGTGELFF; cdr3_nt: TGCGCCAGCAGCCAAAGCGGGAGGGGGACCGGGGAGCTGTTTTTT
j_call: TRBJ1-3; d_call: -; v_call: TRBV4-2; clone_size: -; cdr3_aa: CASSQVAAGTGNTIYF; cdr3_nt: TGTGCCAGCAGCCAAGTTGCTGCAGGGACTGGAAACACCATATATTTT
j_call: TRBJ2-1; d_call: -; v_call: TRBV4-3; clone_size: -; cdr3_aa: CASSQVARDNEQFF; cdr3_nt: TGCGCCAGCAGCCAAGTGGCCCGTGACAATGAGCAGTTCTTC
j_call: TRBJ1-1; d_call: TRBD1; v_call: TRBV4-1; clone_size: -; cdr3_aa: CASSHVDREHTEAFF; cdr3_nt: TGCGCCAGCAGCCACGTGGACAGGGAGCACACTGAAGCTTTCTTT
j_call: TRBJ2-5; d_call: -; v_call: TRBV10-3; clone_size: -; cdr3_aa: CAISVSGDQETQYF; cdr3_nt: TGTGCCATCAGTGTTTCGGGGGACCAAGAGACCCAGTACTTC
j_call: TRBJ1-3; d_call: -; v_call: TRBV29-1; clone_size: -; cdr3_aa: CSVQGPPSGNTIYF; cdr3_nt: TGCAGCGTTCAGGGGCCCCCCTCTGGAAACACCATATATTTT
j_call: TRBJ2-1; d_call: TRBD2; v_call: TRBV3-1/TRBV3-2; clone_size: -; cdr3_aa: CATAHGGGLFF; cdr3_nt: TGTGCCACTGCTCACGGGGGGGGCCTGTTCTTC
j_call: TRBJ2-1; d_call: TRBD2; v_call: TRBV5-1; clone_size: -; cdr3_aa: CASSLVPSGRYEQFF; cdr3_nt: TGCGCCAGCAGCTTGGTCCCTAGCGGGAGGTATGAGCAGTTCTTC
j_call: TRBJ2-5; d_call: TRBD2; v_call: TRBV7-9; clone_size: -; cdr3_aa: CASSLGLAGGDFETQYF; cdr3_nt: TGTGCCAGCAGCTTAGGACTAGCGGGGGGCGATTTTGAGACCCAGTACTTC
j_call: TRBJ2-3; d_call: TRBD1; v_call: TRBV24-1; clone_size: -; cdr3_aa: CATSQGVILSTDTQYF; cdr3_nt: TGTGCCACCAGTCAGGGGGTAATCCTTAGCACAGATACGCAGTATTTT
j_call: TRBJ1-4; d_call: TRBD1; v_call: TRBV27; clone_size: -; cdr3_aa: CASSLSPPQGFGEKLFF; cdr3_nt: TGTGCCAGCAGTTTATCACCTCCACAGGGGTTCGGTGAAAAACTGTTTTTT
j_call: TRBJ2-7; d_call: -; v_call: TRBV4-3; clone_size: -; cdr3_aa: CASSQEEWYEQYF; cdr3_nt: TGCGCCAGCAGCCAAGAAGAGTGGTACGAGCAGTACTTC
j_call: TRBJ2-3; d_call: -; v_call: TRBV9; clone_size: -; cdr3_aa: CASSRTGSVDTQYF; cdr3_nt: TGTGCCAGCAGCAGAACAGGGTCGGTGGATACGCAGTATTTT
j_call: TRBJ2-7; d_call: TRBD2; v_call: TRBV6-5; clone_size: -; cdr3_aa: CASRASGGYEQYF; cdr3_nt: TGTGCCAGCAGGGCTAGCGGGGGCTACGAGCAGTACTTC
j_call: TRBJ1-2; d_call: -; v_call: TRBV6-5; clone_size: -; cdr3_aa: CASLPGGAYGYTF; cdr3_nt: TGTGCCAGCCTCCCCGGGGGTGCCTATGGCTACACCTTC
j_call: TRBJ2-1; d_call: -; v_call: TRBV6-5; clone_size: -; cdr3_aa: CASKISSSYNEQFF; cdr3_nt: TGTGCCAGCAAAATCTCGAGCTCCTACAATGAGCAGTTCTTC
j_call: TRBJ2-1; d_call: -; v_call: TRBV19; clone_size: -; cdr3_aa: CASSISGPLNEQFF; cdr3_nt: TGTGCCAGTAGTATAAGCGGTCCTTTGAATGAGCAGTTCTTC
j_call: TRBJ1-1; d_call: -; v_call: TRBV2; clone_size: -; cdr3_aa: CASSGVQGPNTEAFF; cdr3_nt: TGTGCCAGCAGTGGAGTCCAGGGGCCGAACACTGAAGCTTTCTTT
j_call: TRBJ2-4; d_call: -; v_call: TRBV10-3; clone_size: -; cdr3_aa: CAIRQGELQYF; cdr3_nt: TGTGCCATCAGGCAGGGTGAGCTTCAGTACTTC
j_call: TRBJ1-6; d_call: -; v_call: TRBV5-1; clone_size: -; cdr3_aa: CASSLEGFSPLHF; cdr3_nt: TGCGCCAGCAGCTTGGAGGGGTTTTCACCCCTCCACTTT
j_call: TRBJ2-1; d_call: TRBD2; v_call: TRBV7-3; clone_size: -; cdr3_aa: CASSGPSGSTEQFF; cdr3_nt: TGTGCCAGCAGCGGACCTAGCGGGTCGACTGAGCAGTTCTTC
j_call: TRBJ2-3; d_call: TRBD1; v_call: TRBV27; clone_size: -; cdr3_aa: CASSAWDRQWDTQYF; cdr3_nt: TGTGCCAGCAGTGCCTGGGACAGGCAATGGGATACGCAGTATTTT
j_call: TRBJ1-2; d_call: -; v_call: TRBV4-1; clone_size: -; cdr3_aa: CASSLGVLRQTNYGYTF; cdr3_nt: TGCGCCAGCAGCCTAGGAGTGCTACGACAGACTAACTATGGCTACACCTTC
j_call: TRBJ2-2; d_call: TRBD1; v_call: TRBV4-1; clone_size: -; cdr3_aa: CASGATGDSTGELFF; cdr3_nt: TGCGCCAGCGGGGCGACAGGGGACAGCACCGGGGAGCTGTTTTTT